This TCR beta chain was obtained from a study of T cells in Graves' hyperthyroidism and ophthalmopathy (dated by TCRdb to between 2018 and 2020). With respect to the entire study: Peripheral blood samples were taken at the time of initial diagnosis, prior to any treatment. To identify distinguishing TCR V-J signatures, a discovery cohort of roughly 100 patients was used, comprising 40 to 45 with Graves' ophthalmopathy and roughly 60 with stable Graves' hyperthyroidism. Whether ophthalmopathy could be predicted prospectively was tested in an independent validation cohort made up of 18 to 20 hyperthyroidism patients plus 17 patients who later progressed to ophthalmopathy. For training and testing, the approximately 97 patients in the discovery cohort were randomly divided in a 7:3 ratio. In about six Graves' hyperthyroidism patients, the study also compared T-cell repertoires from thyroid tissue with T-cell repertoires from blood. After sampling, hyperthyroidism patients received methimazole starting at 30 mg daily, and ophthalmopathy patients received high-dose intravenous methylprednisolone. The paper describes TCR Vbeta CDR3 sequencing of fewer than 150 peripheral blood samples, made up of roughly 45 ophthalmopathy patients, around 73 hyperthyroidism patients and 17 progressor patients.

About this clonotype: Its cognate antigen has yet to be identified. No base qualities exist here, and no much larger clone lies one base off it.

CDR3 length: 15 amino acids, cysteine to phenylalanine. The kept DNA is CDR3 alone, 45 bases in frame from the first base. V ends up 4 bases short and J 5 bases short, with an unmatched junction base count of 4. CDR1 is given as LNHDA and CDR2 as SQIVND, both from the germline V gene (reference sequence). Amplification of TCR beta CDR3 regions was carried out from RNA transcripts. For the first round of RT-PCR on the TCR CDR3, the HTBI primer set was used together with the Qiagen OneStep RT-PCR kit. A second multiplex PCR round built the libraries, followed by size selection and purification. Paired-end sequencing of the libraries was performed with 100 bp reads on an Illumina HiSeq2000. In the paper's pipeline: SOAPnuke was used to process the raw data, removing reads that contained adapters or uncalled bases, had a mean Phred below 15, or lacked an exact match to the constant primer or identifier. COPE v1.2.5 was used to merge the high-quality paired reads, and each unique nucleotide sequence was defined as a clonotype. MiTCR v1.1 was used to align clonotypes to the IMGT TRBV, TRBD and TRBJ reference segments. Only V-J combinations with frequency above 0.0001, covering about 99% of repertoires, were analysed. A TCS score was defined as the ratio between F50 (clonal expansion) and ExV (chaos), using BLOSUM62-based TCRdist between CDR3 peptides within each V-J. Welch's t-statistics and random forest reduced roughly 540 V-J features to fewer than 15, which were used in a naive Bayes classifier (R e1071). Using fastp trimming at Q25 and MiXCR clonotype assembly, TCRdb reanalyzed the public sequencing data and kept in-frame beta chains. When rows share a CDR3 protein, they turn into one entry using the most common DNA and genes. These V and J calls rely on TCRdb rather than the paper's analysis. This sample has about 290,000 distinct CDR3 sequences in its table, and 15% to 20% of those were observed once. Roughly 33% of the sample comes from the top ten.

A patient counted as having stable Graves' hyperthyroidism if no progression to ophthalmopathy occurred over 18 months of follow-up. Hyperthyroidism patients were newly diagnosed, with disease duration under 2 months, and aged 18 to 65 years. Patients with uncontrolled infections, other autoimmune diseases, pregnancy or lactation were excluded. Clinical symptoms, serum thyroxine and TRAb, thyroid ultrasound, and orbital computed tomography formed the basis for the diagnoses. PBMCs were isolated from 7.5 to 10 ml of fresh peripheral blood by Ficoll-Paque density gradient centrifugation. Total RNA was extracted with Trizol reagent, and quality was checked on an Agilent 2100 Bioanalyzer. Beyond this particular receptor, the publication reports: A 13 V-J signature model separated ophthalmopathy from stable hyperthyroidism, with approximately 87% sensitivity and about 81% specificity in cross-validation and 80%/75% in testing. During validation, the model predicted progression to ophthalmopathy a median of about 6.5 months ahead of onset, with approximately 70% sensitivity and more than 72% specificity. Blood samples also contained most of the expanded thyroid clonotypes (frequency above 0.001), which suggests that blood repertoires may reflect thyroid immune responses. Sample size was not statistically predetermined, and investigators were not blinded to group allocation.

This receptor was taken from a man aged 30-40 years with Graves' hyperthyroidism. The chain is assembled from TRBV19 and TRBJ1-6, and TRBD1 matches 8 of the central bases. Material for sequencing was blood. The CDR3 amino acid sequence is: CASSRRDRNNSPLHF. The nucleotide sequence reads TGTGCCAGTAGTAGGCGGGACAGGAATAATTCACCCCTCCACTTT.